What follows describes a single T cell receptor (beta chain). In TCRdb, the PCR reads were re-called with MiXCR into one record per CDR3 protein. Counted here are more than 10,000 distinct CDR3 sequences, 47% occurring once; the ten biggest clones make up approximately 13%. This sample is drawn from a study of immune characterization of retroperitoneal liposarcoma. The length of the CDR3 is 14 residues. Germline trimming cut 5 bases from V and 3 bases from J; bases unmatched to any gene: 6. Germline V gives CDR1 SGHNT, CDR2 YENEEA. The V and J genes are TRBV11-3 and TRBJ2-7, with 8 bases that match TRBD1. The clonotype originates from a female donor with retroperitoneal liposarcoma. Material for sequencing was tumor tissue. The CDR3 DNA sequence: TGTGCCAGCAGCCTCCAGGGGGCCGACTACGAGCAGTACTTC. The encoded protein is CASSLQGADYEQYF.